This T cell receptor beta chain was observed in a study of blood T cell repertoires in COVID-19. The wider study: The study drew acute and convalescent COVID-19 samples from the United States, Italy and Spain. PBMCs, B-cell-depleted T cells, or T cells provided the cDNA or gDNA that made up the material.

The table lists this clone with many counts. V gave up 0 bases and J gave up 2 bases; unmatched junction bases: 5. This CDR3 region has 16 residues. Germline V gene lookup returns CDR1 KGHSH and CDR2 LQKENI. Under the authors' procedure: Reference gene primer amplification yielded estimated nucleated cell counts. This table comes from immunoSEQ multiplex PCR, and its TCRdb copy is limited to in-frame clones, with some not included. Clonal size and the V and J genes are those of that table, whereas D and trimming came from the DNA. The sample holds roughly 120,000 clones, roughly 84% seen once. The chain joins TRBV18 to TRBJ2-7; 9 bases line up with TRBD2. Specimen: peripheral blood. The clonotype originates from a man aged 40-50 years with acute or convalescent COVID-19. In DNA form, the CDR3 reads TGTGCCAGCTCACCACCGTTTAGCGGGAGTCCCTACGAGCAGTACTTC. Residues: CASSPPFSGSPYEQYF.